This T cell receptor (beta chain) was sequenced in a study of T cells after posttransplantation cyclophosphamide. Study results and caveats: Later blood repertoires were often dominated by clones from the donor CD8+ memory compartment. Recipient CMV seropositivity and CMV reactivation strongly tracked TRB clonality.

Clones were read by immunoSEQ multiplex PCR, and TCRdb kept only the in-frame ones, dropping some. The table records about 36,000 clones, 78% of them present only once. This CDR3 is built from 12 residues. V was cut by 1 base and J by 10 bases, with 8 bases left in between. Germline-derived CDR1 and CDR2 are SEHNR and FQNEAQ (reference sequence). Busulfan-fludarabine conditioning, marrow transplant, and cyclophosphamide on days +3 and +4 were administered. As concerns this clone: The antigen is undetermined.

The gene calls are TRBV7-9 and TRBJ1-5, with D perhaps matching TRBD1 (6 bases). This TCR came from a female patient between 40 and 50 years old who received an allogeneic stem cell transplant from a related donor, was CMV-positive, and had no GVHD. The T cells may partly be graft donor cells. The sequencing used CD4+ T cells sorted from blood, collected 1,800 to 2,000 days after a stem cell transplant with posttransplant cyclophosphamide. The CDR3 reads CASSLVQGPQHF. The CDR3 nucleotides are TGTGCCAGCAGCTTAGTACAGGGACCCCAGCATTTT.